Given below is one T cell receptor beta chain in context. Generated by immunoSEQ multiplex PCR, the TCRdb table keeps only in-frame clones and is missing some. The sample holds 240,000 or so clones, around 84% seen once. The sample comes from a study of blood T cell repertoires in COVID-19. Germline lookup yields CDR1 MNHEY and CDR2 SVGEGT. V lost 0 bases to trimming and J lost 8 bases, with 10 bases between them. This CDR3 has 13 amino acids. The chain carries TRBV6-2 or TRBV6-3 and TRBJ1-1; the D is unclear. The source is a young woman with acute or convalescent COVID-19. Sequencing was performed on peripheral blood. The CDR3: CASSYSARAEAFF. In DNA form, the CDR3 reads TGTGCCAGCAGTTACTCGGCGAGGGCCGAAGCTTTCTTT.